The 6 T cell receptor beta chains in this list originate from one sample, sequenced in a study of HIV-infected patients and healthy controls. No cell fractionation was done, so the repertoire covers all unsorted peripheral blood T cells. About 540 ng RNA was reverse transcribed with alpha and beta constant-region primers. Using multiplexing indices, alpha and beta chain libraries were generated apart by chain-specific third strand synthesis. TCRdb re-called the 5' RACE reads through MiXCR, storing one row per CDR3 protein. The data hold approximately 9,600 distinct CDR3 sequences, with roughly 5.2% observed a single time. Here the sequenced sample was blood, taken before antiretroviral therapy. All receptors derive from an adult with HIV infection.

This clonotype was recorded many times. The rearrangement joins TRBV28 to TRBJ1-4, with D unclear. The CDR3 runs to 15 residues. V lost 7 bases and J 3 bases, leaving 15 bases between the germline ends. Germline CDR1 reads MDHEN; CDR2 reads SYDVKM. CDR3 DNA: TGTGCCAGCACCTCCACGGGTTGGGCTAATGAAAAACTGTTTTTT. This encodes CASTSTGWANEKLFF.

This clonotype was detected many times. The rearrangement joins TRBV20-1 to TRBJ2-1; 11 bases are a match to TRBD2. The ends lost 5 bases at V and 4 bases at J; junction bases unmatched: 4. CDR1 is DFQATT, CDR2 SNEGSKA, per germline (reference sequence). CDR3 length equals 14 residues. In DNA form, the CDR3 reads TGCAGTGCTCGGGGACTAGCGGATTACAATGAGCAGTTCTTC. This sequence encodes CSARGLADYNEQFF.

The table lists this clonotype with a few counts. J is TRBJ2-2 and V is TRBV5-6; D may be TRBD2 (7 bases). Germline lookup yields CDR1 SGHDT and CDR2 YYEEEE. The CDR3 is 18 residues long. Trimming cost V 0 bases and J 4 bases, with 19 bases left between them. Written as DNA, the CDR3 is TGTGCCAGCAGCTTGGGGGCCGGGGGGCTGATCGGCACCGGGGAGCTGTTTTTT. Its protein product is CASSLGAGGLIGTGELFF.

This clonotype showed up many times. The chain is built from TRBV5-5 and TRBJ2-1, with 11 bases fitting TRBD2. Trimming took 5 bases from V and 15 from J; bases not matched to a gene: 10. Germline CDR1 SGHKS, CDR2 YYEKEE (reference sequence). The CDR3 extends over 13 amino acids. CDR3 DNA sequence: TGTGCCAGCAGTCCCGGGACTAGCGGTTTTGCGTTCTTC. It translates to CASSPGTSGFAFF.

This clonotype was counted at least ten times. The chain carries TRBV13 and TRBJ2-3; 14 nucleotides agree with TRBD2. This CDR3 is built from 18 residues. CDR1 and CDR2 from the germline V gene are PRHDT and FYEKMQ (reference sequence). Trimming took 4 bases from V and 1 from J; bases not matched to a gene: 7. The CDR3 loop is CASSSTTSGRAGTDTQYF. The CDR3 nucleotides read TGTGCCAGCAGCTCCACGACTAGCGGGAGGGCCGGCACAGATACGCAGTATTTT.

This clonotype was detected ten times or more. The chain has TRBV28 and TRBJ2-7; 7 nucleotides agree with TRBD1. There are 15 residues in the CDR3. The germline V gene has CDR1 MDHEN and CDR2 SYDVKM. J lost 5 bases, V lost 4 bases, and 11 bases had no gene match. As DNA, the CDR3 is TGTGCCAGCAGTTCCCGTTACCGGGACAGCCACGAGCAGTACTTC. Translated, it gives CASSSRYRDSHEQYF. The variable domain in full, with the rest retrieved from reference TRBV28 and TRBJ2-7, is DVKVTQSSRYLVKRTGEKVFLECVQDMDHENMFWYRQDPGLGLRLIYFSYDVKMKEKGDIPEGYSVSREKKERFSLILESASTNQTSMYLCASSSRYRDSHEQYFGPGTRLTVT.